The entry that follows covers one T cell receptor beta chain sequence. Its antigen is unknown. V gave up 4 bases and J gave up 0 bases, with 14 bases separating them. Per germline, CDR1 SGHDT and CDR2 YYEEEE. The CDR3 covers 15 residues. This entry belongs to a study of PD-L1 blockade in urothelial cancer. About the study: Each participant's history included 0 to 3 prior chemotherapy regimens. Specimens of blood held a median count of roughly 130,000 T cells. General study points: Clones that were tumor-associated expanded more in the blood of durable-benefit patients at 3 weeks.

Time point defined: peripheral blood 6 weeks after treatment start. Spike-ins of synthetic TCR analog templates went into each PCR. Clones were read by immunoSEQ multiplex PCR, and TCRdb kept only the in-frame ones, dropping some. The repertoire holds 30,000 or so clones, with about 88% as singletons. The sequencing used PBMCs, collected around atezolizumab (anti-PD-L1) treatment. The chain links TRBV5-6 to TRBJ2-7; D might be TRBD2 (5 bases). This TCR derives from a man older than 75 with urothelial cancer. CDR3 DNA sequence: TGTGCCAGCAGCCCGAACGGACTTGACTCCTACGAGCAGTACTTC. Encoded protein: CASSPNGLDSYEQYF.